This passage covers 25 T cell receptor beta chains from one sample sequenced in a study of OX40 agonist ivuxolimab in advanced cancers. Libraries were constructed by the immunoSEQ multiplex PCR assay. The immuneACCESS repertoire file appears here via TCRdb, limited to in-frame rearrangements. These files lack a portion of the clones; in checked studies, under half of the deficit traces to unresolved V genes, and the cause of the others is not known. The sample data list 17,000 or so clones, and around 77% of these were observed just once. The ten largest clones add up to under 30% of the sample. The source material was CD4+ or CD8+ T cells sorted from blood, sampled in a trial of the OX40 agonist ivuxolimab. The source of these receptors is an adult with an advanced solid tumor such as melanoma, head and neck, liver or kidney cancer.

The chain employs TRBV9 and TRBJ2-5; either TRBD1 or TRBD2 may supply D (5 bases each). CDR1 is SGDLS, CDR2 YYNGEE, per germline. CDR3 length: 14 amino acids. V lost 0 bases to trimming and J lost 4 bases, with 10 bases between them. CDR3 bases: TGTGCCAGCAGCGTAGGGTCCGGGGCAGAGACCCAGTACTTC. Its translation is CASSVGSGAETQYF. The whole variable domain, filled in from reference TRBV9 and TRBJ2-5, reads DSGVTQTPKHLITATGQRVTLRCSPRSGDLSVYWYQQSLDQGLQFLIQYYNGEERAKGNILERFSAQQFPDLHSELNLSSLELGDSALYFCASSVGSGAETQYFGPGTRLLVL.

This clone has only a few counts. V is TRBV4-2 and J is TRBJ2-7; weak D call: TRBD1 (6 bases). The V gene's germline CDR1 is LGHNA and CDR2 YNFKEQ. This CDR3 region has 15 residues. Trimming shortened V by 0 bases and J by 0 bases, and 9 bases separated the two germline ends. The CDR3 loop reads CASSQEAGDSYEQYF. In DNA form, the CDR3 reads TGTGCCAGCAGCCAAGAGGCAGGGGACTCCTACGAGCAGTACTTC.

The chain carries TRBV16 and TRBJ1-5; D is undetermined. This CDR3 has 14 amino acids. The germline V and J ends were trimmed by 3 bases and 3 bases, with 9 bases remaining between them. Germline V gene lookup returns CDR1 KGHSY and CDR2 FQNENV. Written as DNA, the CDR3 is TGTGCCAGCAGCCAGGGAGTGAACAATCAGCCCCAGCATTTT. This translates into CASSQGVNNQPQHF.

The chain uses TRBV7-8 and TRBJ2-5, with D unclear. The J call is in doubt because the DNA end fits TRBJ2-7 better. CDR3 length: 13 amino acids. Looked up from germline, CDR1 is SGHVS and CDR2 is FQNEAQ. The CDR3 region has the DNA TGTGCCAGCAGCGCCGGTGGGACCTACGAGCAGTACTTC. The encoded protein is CASSAGGTYEQYF.

The chain is built from TRBV27 and TRBJ1-1, with D unclear. Germline values: CDR1 MNHEY, CDR2 SMNVEV (reference sequence). Trimming removed 1 base at V and 6 bases at J, with 9 bases between. CDR3 length: 13 amino acids. The CDR3 reads CASSLWSGSEAFF. CDR3 DNA sequence: TGTGCCAGCAGTTTATGGTCGGGATCTGAAGCTTTCTTT.

This clone was recorded only once. This rearrangement joins TRBV2 to TRBJ1-5; 9 positions match TRBD1. V lost 6 bases to trimming and J lost 1 base; unmatched junction nucleotides: 1. The CDR3 has 14 amino acids. Germline CDR1 reads SNHLY; CDR2 reads FYNNEI. DNA of the CDR3: TGTGCCAGCAGGGACAGGGGAAGCAATCAGCCCCAGCATTTT. It translates to CASRDRGSNQPQHF.

The V gene is TRBV19, the J gene TRBJ2-3; 7 bases are a match to TRBD2. V trimming: 2 bases; J trimming: 4 bases; junction bases outside the gene matches: 6. CDR3 size: 15 residues. Germline values: CDR1 LNHDA, CDR2 SQIVND (reference sequence). The chain's CDR3 is CASSITSAKADTQYF. CDR3 nucleotides: TGTGCCAGTAGTATAACTAGCGCGAAGGCAGATACGCAGTATTTT.

The chain's CDR3 is CASRPQPSKGGLSYEAFF. As DNA, the CDR3 is TGTGCCAGCAGACCTCAGCCGTCAAAGGGGGGGCTCTCCTATGAAGCTTTCTTT. The chain joins TRBV7-9 to TRBJ1-1; maybe TRBD1 (6 bases). The germline CDR1 and CDR2 sequences are SEHNR and FQNEAQ (reference sequence). Trimming stripped 6 bases from V and 7 bases from J, with 30 bases between. The length of the CDR3 is 18 residues. Full variable domain (outside the CDR3, taken from reference TRBV7-9 and TRBJ1-1): DTGVSQNPRHKITKRGQNVTFRCDPISEHNRLYWYRQTLGQGPEFLTYFQNEAQLEKSRLLSDRFSAERPKGSFSTLEIQRTEQGDSAMYLCASRPQPSKGGLSYEAFFGQGTRLTVV.

The chain carries TRBV19 and TRBJ1-4; maybe TRBD1 (5 bases). The CDR3 extends over 14 amino acids. V was cut by 4 bases and J by 5 bases, with 11 bases left in between. Germline assignment: CDR1 LNHDA and CDR2 SQIVND (reference sequence). Here the CDR3 DNA reads TGTGCCAGTAGTACAGGGTATTCGAATGAAAAACTGTTTTTT. Translated, it gives CASSTGYSNEKLFF.

J is TRBJ2-5 and V is TRBV11-1; no clear D. The J call is uncertain, as TRBJ2-7 better fits the DNA end. This CDR3 has 13 amino acids. Germline V gene data show CDR1 as SGHAT and CDR2 as FQDESV (reference sequence). The CDR3 loop is CASSLAGSYEQYF. DNA for the CDR3: TGTGCCAGCAGCTTAGCGGGGTCCTACGAGCAGTACTTC.

The chain carries TRBV25-1 and TRBJ1-5, with D hard to call. Germline values: CDR1 MGHDK, CDR2 SYGVNS. The CDR3 is 14 residues long. Trimming cost V 4 bases and J 0 bases, with 7 bases left between them. In nucleotides, the CDR3 is TGTGCCAGCAGTGTGGAGACTAGCAATCAGCCCCAGCATTTT. Translation gives CASSVETSNQPQHF.

This chain uses TRBV6-1 with TRBJ2-7, with D perhaps matching TRBD2 (6 bases). The CDR3 runs 15 residues. The germline V gene encodes CDR1 MNHNS and CDR2 SASEGT. V was shortened by 1 base and J by 5 bases, with 15 bases between the two germline ends. The CDR3 loop is CASSEVWREQDEQYF. The CDR3, as DNA: TGTGCCAGCAGTGAAGTATGGAGGGAGCAAGACGAGCAGTACTTC.

V usage is TRBV6-6 and J usage is TRBJ1-4; weak D call: TRBD1 (5 bases). Germline CDR1 and CDR2: MNHNY and SVGAGI (reference sequence). V was trimmed by 4 bases and J by 2 bases, leaving 11 bases between them. This CDR3 comprises 15 residues. CDR3 residues: CASSFQGTTNEKLFF. DNA of the CDR3: TGTGCCAGCAGTTTCCAGGGAACTACTAATGAAAAACTGTTTTTT.

This clone was seen just once. The V call is TRBV7-9, the J call TRBJ1-5, with TRBD1 identical over 8 bases. The V and J ends lost 3 bases and 2 bases, in that order; junction bases with no gene match: 9. CDR1 is SEHNR and CDR2 is FQNEAQ in the germline V gene (reference sequence). The CDR3 is 17 residues long. The DNA for the CDR3 is TGTGCCAGCAGCTTCGGAGAGGGACAGGCGGGCAATCAGCCCCAGCATTTT. Translating it yields CASSFGEGQAGNQPQHF.

The chain combines TRBV14 with TRBJ1-1; D gene unclear. The germline gives CDR1 SGHDN, CDR2 FVKESK. This CDR3 has 15 amino acids. V shed 1 base and J shed 0 bases, with 9 bases lying between them. In DNA form, the CDR3 reads TGTGCCAGCAGCCAAGTGGCTGGGTTGAACACTGAAGCTTTCTTT. It codes for CASSQVAGLNTEAFF.

This clone qualifies as medium-sized. The J gene is TRBJ1-5, the V gene TRBV2, with D uncertain. The CDR3 contains 15 residues. Germline CDR1 SNHLY, CDR2 FYNNEI. V lost 0 bases and J lost 0, with 6 bases in between. In nucleotides, the CDR3 is TGTGCCAGCAGTGAAGCGGGGTATAGCAATCAGCCCCAGCATTTT. Translating gives CASSEAGYSNQPQHF.

The J gene is TRBJ2-1, the V gene TRBV27, with 9 bases that match TRBD1. CDR1 and CDR2 (germline): MNHEY, SMNVEV (reference sequence). The CDR3 covers 14 residues. V dropped 7 bases and J dropped 8; count of bases not matched to a gene: 9. The CDR3 bases are TGTGCCAGCACCGCCGGGACAGGGTTGTATGAGCAGTTCTTC. Its protein is CASTAGTGLYEQFF.

V gene TRBV4-1 combines with J gene TRBJ1-1; D unresolved. Germline CDR1 reads MGHRA; CDR2 reads YSYEKL. The germline V and J ends were trimmed by 1 base and 7 bases, with 7 bases remaining between them. CDR3 length: 12 amino acids. CDR3 DNA sequence: TGCGCCAGCAGCCAAGGAGGACTTGAAGCTTTCTTT. Translation: CASSQGGLEAFF.

The genes are TRBV2 and TRBJ2-7, with D uncertain. The V gene's germline CDR1 is SNHLY and CDR2 FYNNEI. Trimming took off 6 bases at V and 2 bases at J, with 5 bases between the two ends. The CDR3 contains 11 residues. The CDR3: CASRGTYEQYF. CDR3 DNA sequence: TGTGCCAGCAGAGGGACCTACGAGCAGTACTTC.

The count of this clone is one. This chain uses TRBV4-2 with TRBJ2-3, with a tentative D call TRBD1 (5 bases). Trimming removed 4 bases from V and 2 bases from J, with 10 bases in between. This CDR3 region has 14 residues. CDR1 and CDR2 (germline): LGHNA, YNFKEQ. The CDR3 DNA reads as TGTGCCAGCAGCCCCAGGGTTAACACAGATACGCAGTATTTT. Translated: CASSPRVNTDTQYF.

The chain has TRBV5-1 and TRBJ1-1; D gene uncertain. Germline V lookup: CDR1 SGHRS, CDR2 YFSETQ. Trimming removed 1 base at V and 1 base at J, with 5 bases between. The CDR3 is 13 residues long. This CDR3 reads CASSLYKNTEAFF. The CDR3 region has the DNA TGCGCCAGCAGCTTGTATAAGAACACTGAAGCTTTCTTT. The variable domain in full, completed from reference TRBV5-1 and TRBJ1-1, reads KAGVTQTPRYLIKTRGQQVTLSCSPISGHRSVSWYQQTPGQGLQFLFEYFSETQRNKGNFPGRFSGRQFSNSRSEMNVSTLELGDSALYLCASSLYKNTEAFFGQGTRLTVV.

The rearrangement uses TRBV19 and TRBJ1-5; TRBD1 is a possible D gene (5 bases). V lost 5 bases and J 0 bases, leaving 14 bases between the germline ends. This CDR3 region has 16 residues. Germline V lookup: CDR1 LNHDA, CDR2 SQIVND (reference sequence). CDR3 residues: CASSPRQSYSNQPQHF. Written as DNA, the CDR3 is TGTGCCAGTAGTCCCCGACAGAGTTATAGCAATCAGCCCCAGCATTTT. The full variable domain, rest sourced from reference TRBV19 and TRBJ1-5, is DGGITQSPKYLFRKEGQNVTLSCEQNLNHDAMYWYRQDPGQGLRLIYYSQIVNDFQKGDIAEGYSVSREKKESFPLTVTSAQKNPTAFYLCASSPRQSYSNQPQHFGDGTRLSIL.

In DNA form, the CDR3 reads TGTGCCAGCAGCGCCCGTGCGATAAAGGGGGAACACACCGGGGAGCTGTTTTTT. It is translated as CASSARAIKGEHTGELFF. The rearrangement joins TRBV9 to TRBJ2-2; tentatively, D is TRBD1 (6 bases). Germline assignment: CDR1 SGDLS and CDR2 YYNGEE. CDR3 length: 18 residues. V was clipped by 3 bases and J by 3 bases, with 21 bases between them.

Concerning this clone itself: Germline and junction disagree at one end, which may indicate a read error. V gene TRBV14 combines with J gene TRBJ1-1; D not resolved. The germline gives CDR1 SGHDN, CDR2 FVKESK. The CDR3 runs to 12 residues. This chain's CDR3 is CAGSLLNTEAFF. The CDR3 DNA is TGTGCCGGCAGCTTACTGAACACTGAAGCTTTCTTT.

This chain connects TRBV4-1 to TRBJ2-7, with D unresolved. V gave up 3 bases and J gave up 2 bases, with 17 bases separating them. Germline V gene sequence: CDR1 MGHRA, CDR2 YSYEKL. The CDR3 is 16 amino acids. The CDR3 spells CASSHPKEVPTYEQYF. DNA of the CDR3: TGCGCCAGCAGCCACCCTAAGGAAGTCCCTACCTACGAGCAGTACTTC.